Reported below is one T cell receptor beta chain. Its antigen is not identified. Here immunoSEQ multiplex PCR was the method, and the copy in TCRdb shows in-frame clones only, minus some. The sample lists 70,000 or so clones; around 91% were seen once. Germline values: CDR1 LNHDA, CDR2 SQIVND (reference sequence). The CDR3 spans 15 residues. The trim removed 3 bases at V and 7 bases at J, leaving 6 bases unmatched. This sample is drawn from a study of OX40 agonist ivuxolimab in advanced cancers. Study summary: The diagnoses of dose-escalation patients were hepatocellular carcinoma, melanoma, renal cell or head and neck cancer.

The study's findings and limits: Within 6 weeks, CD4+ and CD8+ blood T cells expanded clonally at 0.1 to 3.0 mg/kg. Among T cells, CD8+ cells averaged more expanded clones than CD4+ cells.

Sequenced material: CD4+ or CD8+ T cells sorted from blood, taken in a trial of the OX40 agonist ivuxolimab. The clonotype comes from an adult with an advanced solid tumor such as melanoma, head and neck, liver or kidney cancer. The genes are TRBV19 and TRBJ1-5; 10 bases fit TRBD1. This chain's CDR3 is CASSIDRGLRQPQHF. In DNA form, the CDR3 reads TGTGCCAGTAGTATCGACAGGGGGCTAAGGCAGCCCCAGCATTTT.